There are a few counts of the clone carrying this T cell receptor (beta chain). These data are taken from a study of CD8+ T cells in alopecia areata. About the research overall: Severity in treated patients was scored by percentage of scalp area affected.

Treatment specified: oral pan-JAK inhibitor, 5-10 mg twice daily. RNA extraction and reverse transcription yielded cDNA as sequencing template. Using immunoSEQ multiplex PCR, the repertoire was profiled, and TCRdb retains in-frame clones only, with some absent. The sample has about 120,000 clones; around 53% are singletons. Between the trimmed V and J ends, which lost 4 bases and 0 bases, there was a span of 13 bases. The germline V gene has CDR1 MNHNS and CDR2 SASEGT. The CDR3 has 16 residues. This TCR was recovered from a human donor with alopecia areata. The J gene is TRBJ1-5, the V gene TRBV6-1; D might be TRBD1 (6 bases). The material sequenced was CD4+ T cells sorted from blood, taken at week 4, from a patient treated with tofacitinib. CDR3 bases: TGTGCCAGCAGTGTACAGGGCTATCTTAGCAATCAGCCCCAGCATTTT. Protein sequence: CASSVQGYLSNQPQHF.